The sequence of this T cell receptor (beta chain) was determined in a study of beta chain bispecific antibodies for T cell cancers. Study-wide results and caveats: Most targeted TRBV signal came from the leukemia cell line cells, not normal T cells.

Clonotype quantities came from unique molecular identifier barcode counts. TCRdb re-derived calls from the 5' RACE reads in MiXCR, one entry per CDR3 protein. The table lists 20,000 to 25,000 distinct CDR3 sequences, over 2% of them singletons. Either OKT3 anti-CD3 antibody or CD3/CD28 beads expanded T cells from blood mononuclear cells over roughly three days. The sample holds many counts of this clonotype. The antigen remains unidentified. This receptor was taken from a human donor in good health. Some clones in this sample may be carry-over from other donors' samples. The sequencing input was healthy donor T cells cultured with leukemia cells.

DNA of the CDR3: TGTGCCAGTACCTACTTCGGTTCCCGAAACACCATATATTTT. It is translated as CASTYFGSRNTIYF. The chain recombines TRBV19 with TRBJ1-3; D uncertain. CDR1 and CDR2 (germline): LNHDA, SQIVND (reference sequence). Deletions cut 7 bases from V and 5 bases from J, with 15 bases between. The CDR3 length is 14 residues.